These 31 T cell receptor beta chains came from one sample sequenced in a study of T cell responses to AZD1222 COVID-19 vaccine (dated by TCRdb to 2020 to 2022). Library preparation employed the immunoSEQ multiplex PCR assay. This is the immuneACCESS table as TCRdb keeps it, with only in-frame sequences that have V and J called. A part of the clones is gone; compared with another copy, unresolved V genes explain less than half, and the rest is unexplained. Here the sample has under 200,000 clones; 90% to 95% occur a single time. The top ten clonotypes cover 9.2% of the sample. The sample's time point label, in plain terms: baseline before first vaccination. The sequenced sample was peripheral blood, obtained on day 0 of AZD1222 vaccination. The source is an adult in good health.

The chain joins TRBV18 to TRBJ1-2; possibly TRBD1 for D (5 bases). Germline CDR1 and CDR2: KGHSH and LQKENI. The CDR3 is 14 amino acids. V shed 3 bases and J shed 5 bases, with 13 bases lying between them. As DNA, the CDR3 is TGTGCCAGCTCACCGGGGACGGATCTATATGGCTACACCTTC. Amino acid sequence: CASSPGTDLYGYTF.

The chain carries TRBV11-3 and TRBJ2-3; D ambiguous. The CDR3 extends over 15 amino acids. Germline CDR1 is SGHNT and CDR2 is YENEEA. Trimming took 1 base from V and 2 from J, leaving 10 bases between them. CDR3 region: CASSLGVGFTDTQYF. DNA for the CDR3: TGTGCCAGCAGCTTAGGTGTGGGCTTCACAGATACGCAGTATTTT. Full variable domain (rest looked up from reference TRBV11-3 and TRBJ2-3): EAGVVQSPRYKIIEKKQPVAFWCNPISGHNTLYWYLQNLGQGPELLIRYENEEAVDDSQLPKDRFSAERLKGVDSTLKIQPAELGDSAVYLCASSLGVGFTDTQYFGPGTRLTVL.

This sequence joins TRBV18 and TRBJ2-7, with a possible D match to TRBD2 (5 bases). The CDR3 is made up of 13 amino acids. Between the trimmed V and J ends, which lost 2 bases and 9 bases, there was a span of 14 bases. Germline CDR1 and CDR2: KGHSH and LQKENI. The CDR3 spells CASSPGSAAGQYF. CDR3 coding DNA: TGTGCCAGCTCACCAGGGTCAGCGGCCGGGCAGTACTTC.

The chain carries TRBV14 and TRBJ2-7, with 7 positions matching TRBD2. Trimming removed 5 bases from V and 5 bases from J; junction bases left unmatched: 12. Germline values: CDR1 SGHDN, CDR2 FVKESK. The CDR3 loop spans 15 amino acids. The CDR3: CASSGYGRPWDEQYF. CDR3 nucleotide sequence: TGTGCCAGCAGCGGGTACGGGAGGCCTTGGGACGAGCAGTACTTC.

The chain recombines TRBV2 with TRBJ2-5, with no clear D. CDR3 length equals 11 residues. CDR1 and CDR2 (germline): SNHLY, FYNNEI. Trimming removed 5 bases at V and 0 bases at J, with 1 base between. CDR3 coding DNA: TGTGCCAGCAGTAACCAAGAGACCCAGTACTTC. It translates to CASSNQETQYF. Together with reference TRBV2 and TRBJ2-5, the CDR3 gives the full variable domain: EPEVTQTPSHQVTQMGQEVILRCVPISNHLYFYWYRQILGQKVEFLVSFYNNEISEKSEIFDDQFSVERPDGSNFTLKIRSTKLEDSAMYFCASSNQETQYFGPGTRLLVL.

The chain employs TRBV7-6 and TRBJ2-5, with 7 bases aligning to TRBD2. CDR1 is SGHVS, CDR2 FNYEAQ, per germline. CDR3 size: 15 residues. J gave up 3 bases and V 6 bases, and 10 bases lay outside the gene matches. CDR3 amino acids: CASRMEFAGEETQYF. The CDR3 DNA reads TGTGCCAGCAGGATGGAGTTTGCGGGGGAAGAGACCCAGTACTTC.

The rearrangement links TRBV14 to TRBJ2-1; D gene uncertain. The CDR3 covers 16 residues. V lost 0 bases and J lost 4, with 13 bases in between. The germline V gene encodes CDR1 SGHDN and CDR2 FVKESK. The CDR3 reads CASSQEASRFYNEQFF. CDR3 DNA sequence: TGTGCCAGCAGCCAAGAGGCCAGTCGATTTTACAATGAGCAGTTCTTC.

V gene TRBV29-1 combines with J gene TRBJ2-2, with 10 bases that match TRBD2. The CDR3 has 15 residues. Germline loops: CDR1 SQVTM, CDR2 ANQGSEA. J gave up 6 bases and V 7 bases, and 11 bases lay outside the gene matches. CDR3 DNA: TGCAGCGCCTTAGCGGGAGGCATCAACCCCGGGGAGCTGTTTTTT. It is translated as CSALAGGINPGELFF.

The chain recombines TRBV6-5 with TRBJ2-7; D remains ambiguous. Germline loops: CDR1 MNHEY, CDR2 SVGAGI. CDR3 length: 13 amino acids. V lost 2 bases and J 0 bases, leaving 5 bases between the germline ends. CDR3 sequence (DNA): TGTGCCAGCAGTTACAGCTACTCCTACGAGCAGTACTTC. It specifies CASSYSYSYEQYF.

This chain connects TRBV9 to TRBJ1-1, with D unresolved. CDR1 is SGDLS, CDR2 YYNGEE, per germline. The CDR3 is 14 residues long. V was shortened by 4 bases and J by 2 bases, with 12 bases between the two germline ends. CDR3 in amino acids: CASSPGLGNTEAFF. The CDR3 region has the DNA TGTGCCAGCAGCCCCGGGTTGGGTAACACTGAAGCTTTCTTT.

The CDR3 sequence: CASSLSYRMNTEAFF. The DNA of the CDR3 is TGTGCCAGCAGTTTATCGTACAGGATGAACACTGAAGCTTTCTTT. The chain employs TRBV27 and TRBJ1-1; D might be TRBD1 (5 bases). The CDR3 sequence is 15 residues long. From germline, CDR1 is MNHEY and CDR2 SMNVEV (reference sequence). Trimming left V 0 bases short and J 0 bases short, with 8 bases between.

Concerning this clone itself: This sample also contains other DNA sequences that code for the same CDR3. The chain carries TRBV9 and TRBJ2-2; the D is unclear. V lost 0 bases and J 5 bases, leaving 5 bases between the germline ends. Germline CDR1 reads SGDLS; CDR2 reads YYNGEE. This CDR3 spans 13 amino acids. The CDR3 is CASSVVGTGELFF. In DNA, the CDR3 is TGTGCCAGCAGCGTAGTAGGTACCGGGGAGCTGTTTTTT.

The chain couples TRBV6-6 to TRBJ1-1; D not certain. The CDR3 contains 14 residues. The V end was cut by 5 bases, the J end by 0 bases, with 10 bases between. Germline CDR1 MNHNY, CDR2 SVGAGI (reference sequence). The CDR3 spells CASSGRSLNTEAFF. The CDR3 DNA follows: TGTGCCAGCAGTGGACGGTCCTTGAACACTGAAGCTTTCTTT.

This clone was observed a single time. This chain joins TRBV19 and TRBJ1-2; 7 bases are shared with TRBD1. The CDR3 extends over 14 amino acids. The germline CDR1 and CDR2 sequences are LNHDA and SQIVND (reference sequence). V was clipped by 0 bases and J by 7 bases; unmatched bases: 5. The CDR3 loop is CASSIEHRGSGYTF. As DNA, the CDR3 is TGTGCCAGTAGTATAGAGCACAGGGGATCTGGCTACACCTTC.

The rearrangement links TRBV28 to TRBJ1-1; tentative D call: TRBD1 (6 bases). V was cut by 8 bases and J by 2 bases, with 18 bases left in between. This CDR3 has 15 residues. The germline V gene has CDR1 MDHEN and CDR2 SYDVKM. DNA for the CDR3: TGTGCCAGCGGATTGACAGGAGGCGGTAACACTGAAGCTTTCTTT. This codes for CASGLTGGGNTEAFF. The whole variable domain, filled in from reference TRBV28 and TRBJ1-1, reads DVKVTQSSRYLVKRTGEKVFLECVQDMDHENMFWYRQDPGLGLRLIYFSYDVKMKEKGDIPEGYSVSREKKERFSLILESASTNQTSMYLCASGLTGGGNTEAFFGQGTRLTVV.

CDR3 bases: TGTGCCAGCAGCCACCTAGCGGCAGACACAGATACGCAGTATTTT. Its translation: CASSHLAADTDTQYF. The chain employs TRBV14 and TRBJ2-3; 7 bases fit TRBD2. Trimming cost V 3 bases and J 2 bases; bases outside gene matches: 5. Germline lookup yields CDR1 SGHDN and CDR2 FVKESK. The CDR3 consists of 15 residues. The full variable domain, in which reference TRBV14 and TRBJ2-3 provide the parts outside the CDR3, is EAGVTQFPSHSVIEKGQTVTLRCDPISGHDNLYWYRRVMGKEIKFLLHFVKESKQDESGMPNNRFLAERTGGTYSTLKVQPAELEDSGVYFCASSHLAADTDTQYFGPGTRLTVL.

The V call is TRBV5-1, the J call TRBJ1-1; 9 bases align to TRBD1. Unmatched junction bases numbered 8, after V lost 7 bases and J lost 4 bases. The CDR3 loop spans 14 amino acids. Germline V gives CDR1 SGHRS, CDR2 YFSETQ. CDR3 nucleotides: TGCGCCAGCCTGAAGGAGACAGGGGGCACTGAAGCTTTCTTT. This sequence encodes CASLKETGGTEAFF.

CDR3 sequence reads: CASSFFGVSYNEQFF. CDR3 nucleotide sequence: TGTGCCAGCAGTTTTTTTGGTGTGTCCTACAATGAGCAGTTCTTC. V usage is TRBV9 and J usage is TRBJ2-1, with D unclear. Germline V lookup: CDR1 SGDLS, CDR2 YYNGEE. This CDR3 region has 15 residues. Trimming left V 5 bases short and J 1 base short, with 13 bases between.

The gene calls are TRBV19 and TRBJ1-1; 10 positions agree with TRBD1. The ends lost 6 bases at V and 1 base at J; junction bases unmatched: 8. This CDR3 has 16 amino acids. Germline V gene sequence: CDR1 LNHDA, CDR2 SQIVND (reference sequence). The CDR3 DNA follows: TGTGCCAGTAGACCCAACGGACAGGGGGAGAACACTGAAGCTTTCTTT. Protein: CASRPNGQGENTEAFF.

V and J are TRBV18 and TRBJ1-4; 10 nucleotides align to TRBD1. The germline CDR1 and CDR2 sequences are KGHSH and LQKENI. The CDR3 sequence is 14 residues long. Unmatched junction bases numbered 5, after V lost 10 bases and J lost 3 bases. The CDR3 DNA reads TGTGCCACTAACGGACAGGGGGCTAATGAAAAACTGTTTTTT. It specifies CATNGQGANEKLFF.

The chain links TRBV7-9 to TRBJ1-1; no definite D call. This CDR3 has 13 amino acids. With 1 base removed from V and 10 bases from J, the gap between germline ends came to 13 bases. Germline assignment: CDR1 SEHNR and CDR2 FQNEAQ (reference sequence). CDR3 sequence: CASSLEVGWPAFF. The CDR3 DNA reads TGTGCCAGCAGCTTAGAGGTTGGCTGGCCAGCTTTCTTT.

The chain carries TRBV19 and TRBJ1-5, with D unclear. Trimming stripped 7 bases from V and 0 bases from J, with 16 bases between. The CDR3 loop spans 16 amino acids. In germline, CDR1 is LNHDA, CDR2 SQIVND (reference sequence). The CDR3 region is CASIRRGEISNQPQHF. DNA for the CDR3: TGTGCCAGTATTCGGCGGGGAGAAATTAGCAATCAGCCCCAGCATTTT.

CDR3 DNA: TGTGCCAGTAGTATAGTAACCGGGACGGTGAGCACTGAAGCTTTCTTT. This translates into CASSIVTGTVSTEAFF. The J gene is TRBJ1-1, the V gene TRBV19; possibly TRBD1 for D (5 bases). The V gene's germline CDR1 is LNHDA and CDR2 SQIVND (reference sequence). V was clipped by 1 base and J by 4 bases, with 16 bases between them. CDR3 length: 16 residues.

This clone came up a few times. The chain links TRBV28 to TRBJ1-1; tentative D call: TRBD1 (5 bases). The V end lost 11 bases, the J end lost 1 base, and 17 bases lay between the germline ends. The length of the CDR3 is 14 residues. CDR1 is MDHEN, CDR2 SYDVKM, per germline. CDR3 in DNA: TGTGCCTCCCGGAGGCGGACACAGAACACTGAAGCTTTCTTT. It yields the protein CASRRRTQNTEAFF. Full variable domain (outside the CDR3, taken from reference TRBV28 and TRBJ1-1): DVKVTQSSRYLVKRTGEKVFLECVQDMDHENMFWYRQDPGLGLRLIYFSYDVKMKEKGDIPEGYSVSREKKERFSLILESASTNQTSMYLCASRRRTQNTEAFFGQGTRLTVV.

This chain joins TRBV19 and TRBJ1-2, with TRBD1 identical over 7 bases. CDR1 LNHDA and CDR2 SQIVND come from the germline V gene (reference sequence). Trimming at V came to 4 bases and at J to 0 bases, leaving 14 bases not matched to a gene. CDR3 length equals 18 residues. The CDR3 is CASSTTAEGGGTNYGYTF. The DNA for the CDR3 is TGTGCCAGTAGTACCACCGCGGAAGGAGGGGGCACTAACTATGGCTACACCTTC.

The gene calls are TRBV5-1 and TRBJ2-5; 8 positions agree with TRBD1. Germline V lookup: CDR1 SGHRS, CDR2 YFSETQ. J was trimmed by 4 bases and V by 4 bases; bases with no gene match: 9. There are 15 residues in the CDR3. The DNA of the CDR3 is TGCGCCAGCAGCGGCCGACAGGGGATCACAGAGACCCAGTACTTC. Protein product: CASSGRQGITETQYF.

The J gene is TRBJ2-1, the V gene TRBV10-3; TRBD2 might be the D (5 bases). Per germline, CDR1 ENHRY and CDR2 SYGVKD. Between the trimmed V and J ends, which lost 6 bases and 5 bases, there was a span of 11 bases. The CDR3 runs to 13 residues. CDR3 loop: CAIRQDYNNEQFF. The CDR3, as DNA: TGTGCCATCAGACAAGACTACAACAATGAGCAGTTCTTC.

The J gene is TRBJ1-2, the V gene TRBV5-1; maybe TRBD1 (6 bases). Trimming shortened V by 3 bases and J by 7 bases, and 19 bases separated the two germline ends. CDR1 and CDR2 from the germline V gene are SGHRS and YFSETQ. This CDR3 is 15 amino acids long. CDR3 sequence (DNA): TGCGCCAGCAGCTCTGCGGGGCAGGGGAGATCTGGCTACACCTTC. Translation gives CASSSAGQGRSGYTF.

V and J are TRBV3-1 (or the pseudogene TRBV3-2) and TRBJ2-1; 7 bases match TRBD2. Germline V CDR1 and CDR2: LGHDT, YNNKEL (reference sequence). CDR3 size: 14 residues. V lost 4 bases, J lost 10 bases, and 10 bases stayed unmatched. The CDR3 DNA sequence: TGTGCCAGCAGCCGGGGGGGTAGAGAGTTGGAGCAGTTCTTC. Amino acid sequence: CASSRGGRELEQFF.

V and J are TRBV24-1 and TRBJ2-1, with 8 bases that match TRBD1. Looked up from germline, CDR1 is KGHDR and CDR2 is SFDVKD. The V gene end was trimmed by 5 bases and the J gene end by 5 bases; junction bases not matched to a gene: 7. The CDR3 length is 15 residues. The CDR3: CATSVGQGAHNEQFF. DNA of the CDR3: TGTGCCACCAGTGTGGGTCAGGGGGCGCACAATGAGCAGTTCTTC.

The chain recombines TRBV30 with TRBJ2-1; D assignment may be TRBD1 or TRBD2 (5 bases each). The CDR3 has 18 amino acids. Trimming took off 5 bases at V and 6 bases at J, with 29 bases between the two ends. Germline CDR1 reads GTSNPN; CDR2 reads SVGIG (reference sequence). DNA for the CDR3: TGTGCCTGGGGTATAGGGACGGAATGGTCCAACGGGCTCAATGAGCAGTTCTTC. The encoded protein is CAWGIGTEWSNGLNEQFF.